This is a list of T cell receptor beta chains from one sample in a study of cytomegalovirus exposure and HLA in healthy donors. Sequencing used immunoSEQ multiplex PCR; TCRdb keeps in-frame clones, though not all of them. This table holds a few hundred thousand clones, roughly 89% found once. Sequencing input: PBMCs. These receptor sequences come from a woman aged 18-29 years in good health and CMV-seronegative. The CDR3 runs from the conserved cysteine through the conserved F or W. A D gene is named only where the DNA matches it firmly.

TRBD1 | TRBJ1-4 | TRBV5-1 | CASSLEGQGRGRGTNEKLFF | TGCGCCAGCAGCTTGGAGGGACAGGGACGGGGCAGGGGCACTAATGAAAAACTGTTTTTT
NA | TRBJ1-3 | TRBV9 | CASSVAGGGTGNTIYF | TGTGCCAGCAGCGTAGCTGGGGGGGGAACTGGAAACACCATATATTTT
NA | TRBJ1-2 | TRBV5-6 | CASSPRYGTPQHQF | TGTGCCAGCAGCCCAAGATACGGGACACCCCAACATCAGTTC
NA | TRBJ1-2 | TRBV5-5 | CASSLGVLGYTF | TGTGCCAGCAGCTTGGGCGTCCTTGGCTACACCTTC
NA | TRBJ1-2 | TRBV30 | CAWSYSYGYTF | TGTGCCTGGAGTTACAGCTATGGCTACACCTTC
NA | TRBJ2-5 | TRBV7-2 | CASSLQGETQYF | TGTGCCAGCAGCCTACAGGGAGAGACCCAGTACTTC
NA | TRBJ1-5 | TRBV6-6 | CASSYSGGRDQPQHF | TGTGCCAGCAGTTACTCGGGGGGGCGCGATCAGCCCCAGCATTTT
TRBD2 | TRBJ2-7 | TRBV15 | CATSAGRGSEQYF | TGTGCCACCAGCGCGGGGAGGGGTTCCGAGCAGTACTTC
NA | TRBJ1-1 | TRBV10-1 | CASSAQGEVAAFF | TGCGCCAGCAGTGCCCAGGGTGAGGTTGCAGCTTTCTTT
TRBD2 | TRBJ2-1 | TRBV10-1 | CASSEGTSGGGEQFF | TGCGCCAGCAGTGAAGGGACTAGCGGGGGAGGTGAGCAGTTCTTC
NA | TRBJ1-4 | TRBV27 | CASSTTGDSSTNEKLFF | TGTGCCAGCAGTACCACCGGAGACAGTTCAACTAATGAAAAACTGTTTTTT
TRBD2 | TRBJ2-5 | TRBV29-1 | CSVVPLAGALQETQYF | TGCAGCGTTGTTCCACTAGCGGGGGCCCTACAAGAGACCCAGTACTTC
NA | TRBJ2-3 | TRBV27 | CASSLTVSDTQYF | TGTGCCAGCAGTTTGACAGTTTCAGATACGCAGTATTTT
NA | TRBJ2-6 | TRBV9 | CASSELSGANVLTF | TGTGCCAGCAGCGAACTCTCTGGGGCCAACGTCCTGACTTTC
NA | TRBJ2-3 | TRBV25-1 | CASSPPGVGADTQYF | TGTGCCAGCAGCCCCCCGGGGGTTGGAGCAGATACGCAGTATTTT
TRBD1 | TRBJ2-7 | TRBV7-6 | CASSPRGQGDYEQYF | TGTGCCAGCAGTCCCAGAGGACAGGGGGACTACGAGCAGTACTTC